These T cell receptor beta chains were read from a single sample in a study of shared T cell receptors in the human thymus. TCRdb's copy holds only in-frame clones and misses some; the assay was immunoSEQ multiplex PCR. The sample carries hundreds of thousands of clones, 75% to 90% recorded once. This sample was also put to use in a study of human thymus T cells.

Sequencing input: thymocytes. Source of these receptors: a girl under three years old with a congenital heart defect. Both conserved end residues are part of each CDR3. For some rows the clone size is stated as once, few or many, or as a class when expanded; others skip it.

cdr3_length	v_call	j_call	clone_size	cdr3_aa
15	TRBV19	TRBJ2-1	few	CASIPGQTRGHEQFF
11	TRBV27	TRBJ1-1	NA	CASSPGVGAFF
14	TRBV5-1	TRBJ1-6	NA	CASSSGAGASPLHF
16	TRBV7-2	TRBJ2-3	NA	CASSLDLAGITDTQYF
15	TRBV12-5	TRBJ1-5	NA	CASGPGTEGNQPQHF
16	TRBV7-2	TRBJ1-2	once	CASYDPRQPLNYGYTF
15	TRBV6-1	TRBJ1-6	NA	CASSEAPQWHSPLHF
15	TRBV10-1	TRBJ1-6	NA	CASSGGRERYSPLHF
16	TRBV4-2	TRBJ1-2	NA	CASSIRDRGLDYGYTF
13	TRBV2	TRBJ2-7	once	CASTAPLTYEQYF
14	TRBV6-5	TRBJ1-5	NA	CASSYSFRNQPQHF
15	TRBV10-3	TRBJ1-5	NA	CAISGGLTKGQPQHF
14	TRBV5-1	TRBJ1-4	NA	CASRTDRTNEKLFF
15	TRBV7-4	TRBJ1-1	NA	CASSSAQGLNTEAFF
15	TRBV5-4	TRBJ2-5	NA	CASSLEGESQETQYF
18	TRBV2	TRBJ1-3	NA	CASSLRGGFLNSGNTIYF
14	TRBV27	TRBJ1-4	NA	CASSSRQGDEKLFF
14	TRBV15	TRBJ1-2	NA	CATSRDRTSYGYTF
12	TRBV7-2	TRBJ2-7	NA	CASSSGVYEQYF
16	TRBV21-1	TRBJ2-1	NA	CASSPRDRGKYNEQFF
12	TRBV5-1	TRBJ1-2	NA	CASSLGGNGYTF
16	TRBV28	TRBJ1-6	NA	CASSSLRLGGNSPLHF
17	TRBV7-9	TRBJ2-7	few	CASSSEPTRDGDYEQYF
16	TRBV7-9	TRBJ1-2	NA	CASSFKSGWGEYGYTF
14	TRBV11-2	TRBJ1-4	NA	CASSLRQGHEKLFF
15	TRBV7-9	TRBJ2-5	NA	CASSLVVGLQETQYF
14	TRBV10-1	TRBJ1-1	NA	CASSDSGPNTEAFF
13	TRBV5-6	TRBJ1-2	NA	CASSPHGLGGYTF
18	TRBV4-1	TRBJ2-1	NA	CASSQDLGGTSSYNEQFF